This T cell receptor beta chain was obtained from a study of T cell changes during pregnancy in multiple sclerosis. Germline V gene sequence: CDR1 LNHNV, CDR2 YYDKDF (reference sequence). V was trimmed by 0 bases and J by 2 bases, leaving 19 bases between them. The CDR3 sequence is 18 residues long. This table comes from immunoSEQ multiplex PCR, and its TCRdb copy is limited to in-frame clones, with some not included. The data contain almost 65,000 clones, 80% to 95% of them singletons. This chain connects TRBV15 to TRBJ1-2, with TRBD1 as a possible D gene (5 bases). The source is a female donor with multiple sclerosis, enrolled in a pregnancy study. The sequences come from peripheral blood, collected in the first trimester of pregnancy. The CDR3 sequence: CATSREGHGVANNYGYTF. For the CDR3, the DNA is TGTGCCACCAGCAGAGAAGGACACGGTGTGGCAAACAACTATGGCTACACCTTC.